This T cell receptor beta chain was identified in a study of blood T cell repertoires in COVID-19. The wider study: Italy, Spain and the United States were the sources of the convalescent and acute COVID-19 samples. Sources were T cells, B-cell-depleted T cells, or PBMCs; the material itself was cDNA or gDNA.

Authors' data handling: From reference gene primer amplification, estimates of nucleated cell counts were derived. Here immunoSEQ multiplex PCR was the method, and the copy in TCRdb shows in-frame clones only, minus some. For V, J and clone size, that table is used; D and trimming come from the DNA. The repertoire includes approximately 73,000 clones, approximately 89% of them detected once, and 1.9% sits in the top ten. The sequenced sample consisted of peripheral blood. This receptor was identified in a woman aged 55-69 years with acute or convalescent COVID-19.

The CDR3 region is CASGSNRGSAEKLFF. The DNA of the CDR3 is TGTGCTAGTGGTTCAAACAGGGGATCAGCTGAAAAACTGTTTTTT. V and J are TRBV12-5 and TRBJ1-4; 7 bases are a match to TRBD1. The V and J ends lost 4 bases and 7 bases, in that order; junction bases with no gene match: 9. Germline CDR1 LGHNT, CDR2 FRNRAP. The CDR3 extends over 15 amino acids.